The sequence of this T cell receptor beta chain was determined in a study of blood T cell repertoires in COVID-19. Overall study: Samples taken during acute and convalescent COVID-19 were collected in the United States, Italy and Spain. T cells, B-cell-depleted T cells, or PBMCs supplied cDNA or gDNA.

In the original workflow: Estimated nucleated cell counts came from reference gene primer amplification. Method: immunoSEQ multiplex PCR; TCRdb's copy keeps in-frame clones and lacks some. Clonal size and the V and J genes are those of that table, whereas D and trimming came from the DNA. The sample shows roughly 260,000 clones, around nine tenths of them seen only once. The CDR3 contains 16 residues. V was pared by 4 bases and J by 4 bases, with 12 bases of the junction left unmatched. Germline values: CDR1 GTSNPN, CDR2 SVGIG (reference sequence). Seattle's enrolled individuals joined amid active infection and were then monitored longitudinally.

This rearrangement joins TRBV30 to TRBJ2-3; 9 bases align to TRBD2. Sequencing was done on a sample of peripheral blood. The source of this sequence is a woman aged 25 to 39 with COVID-19, enrolled during active disease. CDR3 loop: CAWMGYLAGRADTQYF. In nucleotides, the CDR3 is TGTGCCTGGATGGGGTACCTAGCGGGAAGAGCAGATACGCAGTATTTT. The whole variable domain, filled in from reference TRBV30 and TRBJ2-3, reads SQTIHQWPATLVQPVGSPLSLECTVEGTSNPNLYWYRQAAGRGLQLLFYSVGIGQISSEVPQNLSASRPQDRQFILSSKKLLLSDSGFYLCAWMGYLAGRADTQYFGPGTRLTVL.